The 12 T cell receptor beta chains presented below share a single source sample, sequenced in a study of tumor-infiltrating lymphocytes in primary liver carcinoma. From around 0.5 ug of total RNA, TCR beta-specific cDNA was reverse-transcribed using a constant-region primer. It was through three nested multiplex PCR rounds of slightly modified ARM-PCR that TCR beta libraries arose. Primers for the first two PCR rounds were TRBV1-TRBV30 forward primers and a C-beta reverse primer (approximately 10 cycles per round). TCRdb passed the multiplex PCR reads through MiXCR, listing each CDR3 protein once. The data contain about 30,000 distinct CDR3 sequences, roughly 77% of them singletons. Each 20-30 mg portion of unsorted bulk tissue served as the source for co-extraction of RNA and DNA. Sequencing used liver tumor tissue from sampling region 3. The sample's subset: tumor region T3, left-lateral pole. The receptors derive from a woman under 40 with primary liver carcinoma and hepatitis B virus infection.

Worth noting for this clonotype: A much larger clone lies one base from this, so it may be a read error. This rearrangement joins TRBV11-1 to TRBJ2-5; D remains ambiguous. This CDR3 region has 16 residues. The germline V gene has CDR1 SGHAT and CDR2 FQDESV (reference sequence). CDR3: CASILGSDASLETQYF. CDR3 sequence (DNA): TGTGCCAGCATCTTAGGATCGGACGCCTCACTAGAGACCCAGTACTTC.

A single count supports this clonotype. The chain joins TRBV6-6 to TRBJ2-1; D is ambiguous. The V gene's germline CDR1 is MNHNY and CDR2 SVGAGI (reference sequence). Trimming pared 10 bases from V and 9 bases from J, leaving 16 bases between. This CDR3 has 12 residues. The CDR3 bases are TGTGCCACGAGTTACTCGGGTGCTGAGCAGTTCTTC. The encoded protein is CATSYSGAEQFF.

In its sample, this clonotype was seen many times. The genes are TRBV6-1 and TRBJ2-7; 8 positions agree with TRBD2. The germline V gene encodes CDR1 MNHNS and CDR2 SASEGT. The CDR3 length is 17 residues. With 1 base clipped from V and 4 bases from J, the junction kept 12 bases outside the gene matches. CDR3 sequence (DNA): TGTGCCAGCAGTGAAGTGGCCGGGGGGGAGTTCTTGTACGAGCAGTACTTC. Its translation is CASSEVAGGEFLYEQYF.

A word on this clonotype: Compared with germline, one end of the junction differs, possibly owing to a read error. The rearrangement joins TRBV11-2 to TRBJ2-5; 8 bases align to TRBD2. The CDR3 length is 16 residues. Looked up from germline, CDR1 is SGHAT and CDR2 is FQNNGV. CDR3 bases: TGTGTCAGCAGCTTCCGAATCGGGACTAGCCAAGAGACCCAGTACTTC. Its translation: CVSSFRIGTSQETQYF.

The J gene is TRBJ1-1, the V gene TRBV11-3; 7 positions agree with TRBD1. V was clipped by 5 bases and J by 10 bases; unmatched bases: 19. The CDR3 has 16 amino acids. Looked up from germline, CDR1 is SGHNT and CDR2 is YENEEA. CDR3: CASSVVPSYAQGGAFF. Here the CDR3 DNA reads TGTGCCAGCAGCGTAGTCCCCAGTTACGCTCAGGGGGGAGCTTTCTTT. The full variable domain, its missing parts supplied by reference TRBV11-3 and TRBJ1-1, is EAGVVQSPRYKIIEKKQPVAFWCNPISGHNTLYWYLQNLGQGPELLIRYENEEAVDDSQLPKDRFSAERLKGVDSTLKIQPAELGDSAVYLCASSVVPSYAQGGAFFGQGTRLTVV.

The CDR3 DNA is TGTGCCAGCAGCCCACTAGTATCGGATACGCAGTATTTT. Translated: CASSPLVSDTQYF. The rearrangement joins TRBV7-8 to TRBJ2-3; tentatively, D is TRBD2 (5 bases). The CDR3 extends over 13 amino acids. Germline V lookup: CDR1 SGHVS, CDR2 FQNEAQ. The V end was cut by 5 bases, the J end by 6 bases, with 12 bases between.

This clonotype appeared a single time. The chain employs TRBV2 and TRBJ2-7, with D perhaps matching TRBD1 (5 bases). The CDR3 consists of 15 residues. From germline, CDR1 is SNHLY and CDR2 FYNNEI. The CDR3 DNA follows: TGTGTCTGCAGTGAATTCAAGACAGAAAATTACGAGCAGTACTTC. This gives the protein CVCSEFKTENYEQYF.

For this clonotype: Mismatch with germline at one junction end may stem from a read error. The CDR3 DNA sequence: TGTGCCAGCAGCTTAGGTCAAGGCGGGAGGGCCTGCTACAAAGAGCAGTTCTTC. It specifies CASSLGQGGRACYKEQFF. The V call is TRBV11-3, the J call TRBJ2-1; 9 bases line up with TRBD2. Germline V gene sequence: CDR1 SGHNT, CDR2 YENEEA. The CDR3 runs to 18 residues.

In the case of this clonotype: The junction shows a germline mismatch at one end, possibly a read error. This chain joins TRBV11-2 and TRBJ2-3; tentative D call: TRBD2 (6 bases). Germline V gene sequence: CDR1 SGHAT, CDR2 FQNNGV. This CDR3 region has 14 residues. Written as DNA, the CDR3 is TGTGCCAGCAGCATGGGACTTCCCAAAGATACGCAGTTTTTT. Its protein is CASSMGLPKDTQFF.

For this clonotype: Since the CDR3 does not end with the conserved phenylalanine or tryptophan, this likely comes from a read error. The DNA is left out, because the CDR3 cannot be placed on it with certainty; the CDR3 is given as TCRdb lists it. The chain carries TRBV11-2 and TRBJ2-7; TRBD2, the table's D call, was not compared with the DNA. The length of the CDR3 is 11 amino acids, counting both ends. The germline CDR1 and CDR2 sequences are SGHAT and FQNNGV. The CDR3 reads CASNLASSLEC.

Regarding this clonotype: A much bigger clone sits one base away, suggesting this may be a read error. The CDR3 sequence: CAGSPDLGISGMGTGELFF. DNA of the CDR3: TGTGCCGGCAGCCCCGACCTCGGGATTAGCGGGATGGGGACCGGGGAGCTGTTTTTT. The chain carries TRBV11-2 and TRBJ2-2; 8 nucleotides line up with TRBD2. This CDR3 is built from 19 residues. Germline V gives CDR1 SGHAT, CDR2 FQNNGV. Together with reference TRBV11-2 and TRBJ2-2, the CDR3 gives the full variable domain: EAGVAQSPRYKIIEKRQSVAFWCNPISGHATLYWYQQILGQGPKLLIQFQNNGVVDDSQLPKDRFSAERLKGVDSTLKIQPAKLEDSAVYLCAGSPDLGISGMGTGELFFGEGSRLTVL.

This clonotype was observed a few times. The junction does not match germline at one end; this may be a read error. This sequence joins TRBV6-5 and TRBJ1-1; TRBD1 might be the D (5 bases). Germline values: CDR1 MNHEY, CDR2 SVGAGI. This CDR3 has 16 residues. The CDR3 reads CASTIRPGHRNIEAFF. The CDR3 DNA is TGTGCCAGCACTATAAGACCGGGGCATCGGAACATTGAAGCTTTCTTT.